This is a list of T cell receptor beta chains from one sample in a study of T cell repertoires in ileal Crohn's disease. Sequencing used immunoSEQ multiplex PCR; TCRdb keeps in-frame clones, though not all of them. The sample has more than 13,000 clones, more than 60% seen once; the top ten hold under 5%. The sample consisted of ileal tissue. The receptors were gathered from an adult with Crohn's disease. Both conserved end residues are part of each CDR3. Fields, in order: clone size, J gene, D gene, V gene, CDR3 protein, CDR3 DNA. A D gene is named only where the DNA matches it firmly. Clone size is not always given. Where it is, it says once, few, many or a class for expanded clones.

medium-sized,TRBJ1-1,TRBD1,TRBV2,CASRTGGNTEAFF,TGTGCCAGCAGAACAGGGGGCAACACTGAAGCTTTCTTT
-,TRBJ2-7,-,TRBV19,CASSIGLSSYEQYF,TGTGCCAGTAGTATAGGCCTCAGCTCCTACGAGCAGTACTTC
-,TRBJ1-1,TRBD1,TRBV5-5,CASSQRGTGANQAFF,TGTGCCAGCAGTCAACGGGGGACAGGGGCAAATCAAGCTTTCTTT
-,TRBJ2-7,-,TRBV4-1,CASSHMGGEQYF,TGCGCCAGCAGCCACATGGGTGGCGAGCAGTACTTC
-,TRBJ2-3,TRBD1,TRBV15,CATSFGQGSTDTQYF,TGTGCCACCAGTTTCGGACAGGGGAGCACAGATACGCAGTATTTT
-,TRBJ1-5,-,TRBV5-5,CASSLAPYSNQPQHF,TGTGCCAGCAGCTTGGCTCCTTATAGCAATCAGCCCCAGCATTTT
-,TRBJ2-1,-,TRBV7-2,CASSLAARGVFWNEQFF,TGTGCCAGCAGCTTAGCGGCGAGGGGAGTCTTTTGGAATGAGCAGTTCTTC
-,TRBJ1-2,TRBD1,TRBV6-5,CASSYSVWTGNYGYTF,TGTGCCAGCAGTTACTCTGTCTGGACAGGGAACTATGGCTACACCTTC
once,TRBJ2-1,TRBD1,TRBV23-1,CASSQSSICGPGQGVGNEQFF,TGCGCCAGCAGTCAATCATCAATTTGCGGGCCGGGACAGGGGGTAGGTAATGAGCAGTTCTTC
-,TRBJ1-5,-,TRBV29-1,CSIWEGGNQPQHF,TGCAGCATTTGGGAGGGGGGTAATCAGCCCCAGCATTTT
few,TRBJ2-7,TRBD2,TRBV5-1,CASSATLGGSYEQYF,TGCGCCAGCAGCGCGACCCTTGGCGGGAGCTACGAGCAGTACTTC
-,TRBJ2-7,TRBD2,TRBV9,CASSVGRGGYEQYF,TGTGCCAGCAGCGTAGGGCGGGGGGGCTACGAGCAGTACTTC
-,TRBJ2-1,-,TRBV28,CASRPTRPNEQFF,TGTGCCAGCAGACCCACTAGGCCCAATGAGCAGTTCTTC
few,TRBJ2-5,-,TRBV19,CASSIAQQETQYF,TGTGCCAGTAGTATAGCACAGCAAGAGACCCAGTACTTC
-,TRBJ2-4,-,TRBV6-6,CASSSTDRFNIQYF,TGTGCCAGCAGTTCCACGGACAGATTTAACATTCAGTACTTC
-,TRBJ2-5,-,TRBV5-1,CASSLTSIDGTQYF,TGCGCCAGCAGCTTGACTAGTATTGACGGGACCCAGTACTTC
-,TRBJ2-7,TRBD2,TRBV5-8,CASSWGLAGSSYEQYF,TGTGCCAGCAGCTGGGGACTAGCGGGCAGCTCCTACGAGCAGTACTTC
-,TRBJ1-5,-,TRBV18,CASSPIGGDQPQHF,TGTGCCAGCTCACCAATCGGGGGGGATCAGCCCCAGCATTTT
-,TRBJ2-5,TRBD1,TRBV11-2,CASSLGNRGAGETQYF,TGTGCCAGCAGCTTAGGAAACAGGGGGGCGGGTGAAACCCAGTACTTC
-,TRBJ2-3,-,TRBV20-1,CSASNSQTQYF,TGCAGTGCTAGTAACAGCCAGACGCAGTATTTT
-,TRBJ2-3,-,TRBV7-7,CASSLSSADTQYF,TGTGCCAGCAGCCTTAGCAGCGCAGATACGCAGTATTTT
-,TRBJ2-5,-,TRBV30,CAWSRGQETQYF,TGTGCCTGGAGTCGGGGGCAAGAGACCCAGTACTTC
-,TRBJ2-7,TRBD2,TRBV18,CASSPRGGSYEQYF,TGTGCCAGCTCACCGCGGGGGGGCTCCTACGAGCAGTACTTC
-,TRBJ1-1,-,TRBV5-5,CASSSAMRNTEAFF,TGTGCCAGCAGCTCAGCGATGAGGAACACTGAAGCTTTCTTT
few,TRBJ2-6,TRBD1,TRBV5-1,CASMRDRGITGANVLTF,TGCGCCAGCATGAGGGACAGGGGGATCACTGGGGCCAACGTCCTGACTTTC
-,TRBJ2-5,-,TRBV30,CAWSVQGVGRETQYF,TGTGCCTGGAGTGTACAGGGTGTTGGGCGAGAGACCCAGTACTTC
-,TRBJ1-1,TRBD1,TRBV5-4,CASSLGAGTVNTEAFF,TGTGCCAGCAGCTTGGGCGCCGGGACAGTGAACACTGAAGCTTTCTTT
few,TRBJ2-2,-,TRBV19,CASIRGAHTGELFF,TGTGCCAGTATTAGGGGGGCCCACACCGGGGAGCTGTTTTTT
-,TRBJ1-1,-,TRBV30,CAWSARWTEAFF,TGTGCCTGGAGCGCTCGGTGGACTGAAGCTTTCTTT
-,TRBJ2-1,TRBD2,TRBV5-6,CASSFSGGGQFF,TGTGCCAGCAGCTTTAGCGGGGGGGGGCAGTTCTTC
-,TRBJ1-1,-,TRBV25-1,CASSIDRLAFF,TGTGCCAGCAGTATTGACAGGTTAGCTTTCTTT
-,TRBJ2-1,TRBD2,TRBV7-2,CASSPSPETSGAWDEQFF,TGTGCCAGCAGCCCCTCCCCCGAGACTAGCGGGGCCTGGGATGAGCAGTTCTTC
-,TRBJ2-3,-,TRBV11-2,CASSFLTGTDTQYF,TGTGCCAGCAGCTTCCTCACGGGCACAGATACGCAGTATTTT
-,TRBJ2-7,-,TRBV7-9,CASSLSPTASYEQYF,TGTGCCAGCAGCTTAAGTCCGACAGCCTCCTACGAGCAGTACTTC
once,TRBJ2-7,-,TRBV11-2,CASSLETGGHEQYF,TGTGCCAGCAGCTTAGAGACGGGGGGCCACGAGCAGTACTTC
-,TRBJ1-4,TRBD1,TRBV2,CASSGRTGIEKLFF,TGTGCCAGCAGTGGGAGGACAGGGATTGAAAAACTGTTTTTT
-,TRBJ2-7,-,TRBV28,CASSFRGRGEQYF,TGTGCCAGCAGTTTCCGGGGAAGGGGCGAGCAGTACTTC
-,TRBJ1-2,-,TRBV6-5,CASREGGLGYTF,TGTGCCAGTAGGGAGGGAGGGCTTGGCTACACCTTC
once,TRBJ1-1,-,TRBV4-2,CASSPEGPDTEAFF,TGTGCCAGCAGCCCCGAGGGCCCCGACACTGAAGCTTTCTTT
-,TRBJ2-7,-,TRBV21-1,CASSGWRRGHEQYF,TGTGCCAGCAGCGGGTGGAGAAGGGGGCACGAGCAGTACTTC
-,TRBJ1-2,-,TRBV30,CAWSVSLTLRPAGYTF,TGTGCCTGGAGTGTATCGTTGACATTGAGGCCGGCTGGCTACACCTTC
-,TRBJ2-2,TRBD1,TRBV27,CASSRLQGAGELFF,TGTGCCAGCAGTCGGCTACAGGGGGCCGGGGAGCTGTTTTTT
-,TRBJ1-6,TRBD1,TRBV6-5,CASSYRQGVYNSPLHF,TGTGCCAGCAGTTACAGACAGGGGGTCTATAATTCACCCCTCCACTTT
-,TRBJ1-2,-,TRBV28,CASSSSRGDYTF,TGTGCCAGCAGTAGTTCAAGGGGTGACTACACCTTC
-,TRBJ2-1,-,TRBV27,CASSPRPGSSYNEQFF,TGTGCCAGCAGTCCCCGGCCCGGGAGCTCGTACAATGAGCAGTTCTTC
-,TRBJ1-2,-,TRBV6-5,CASSYSRQSYGYTF,TGTGCCAGCAGTTACTCGCGACAGAGCTATGGCTACACCTTC
-,TRBJ2-7,TRBD2,TRBV6-5,CASRQIQGLAGDEYF,TGTGCCAGCAGACAAATCCAAGGACTAGCGGGAGACGAGTACTTC
few,TRBJ2-7,-,TRBV7-2,CASSPDHEQYF,TGTGCCAGCAGCCCTGACCACGAGCAGTACTTC